This is a list of T cell receptor beta chains from one sample in a study of blood T cell repertoires in COVID-19. TCRdb's copy holds only in-frame clones and misses some; the assay was immunoSEQ multiplex PCR. The data contain 280,000 or so clones, about 80% of them seen just once; the ten biggest clones take up over 8.5%. Sequences were obtained from peripheral blood. The receptors derive from a woman between 45 and 65 years old who had recovered from COVID-19. Each CDR3 is given with its conserved first and last residue. D genes are given only for firm matches. The listing skips clone size in some rows; elsewhere it reads once, few, many or a size class.

d_gene	v_gene	len	abundance	j_gene	CDR3aa	CDR3nt
TRBD1	TRBV9	14	-	TRBJ2-7	CASSVDDRGRPQYF	TGTGCCAGCAGCGTAGACGACAGGGGGCGCCCGCAGTACTTC
TRBD1	TRBV28	14	-	TRBJ2-7	CASSLARTGRGQYF	TGTGCCAGCAGTTTAGCCCGGACAGGGCGAGGGCAGTACTTC
TRBD1	TRBV5-4	15	-	TRBJ2-5	CASRSSGQGQETQYF	TGTGCCAGCAGATCAAGCGGACAGGGCCAAGAGACCCAGTACTTC
TRBD1	TRBV19	15	-	TRBJ1-3	CASSTDREAGNTIYF	TGTGCCAGTAGTACCGACAGGGAGGCTGGAAACACCATATATTTT
-	TRBV3-1/TRBV3-2	17	few	TRBJ2-2	CASSQKTKGTFTGELFF	TGTGCCAGCAGCCAAAAGACAAAGGGGACTTTCACCGGGGAGCTGTTTTTT
TRBD1	TRBV7-2	14	-	TRBJ2-7	CASSLTTGLGEQYF	TGTGCCAGCAGCCTAACGACAGGGTTGGGCGAGCAGTACTTC
-	TRBV30	13	-	TRBJ1-5	CAWSVLRNQPQHF	TGTGCCTGGAGTGTATTACGGAATCAGCCCCAGCATTTT
TRBD2	TRBV10-1	13	-	TRBJ2-5	CASTRREGETQYF	TGCGCCAGCACACGTCGGGAGGGGGAGACCCAGTACTTC
-	TRBV11-2	13	-	TRBJ2-5	CASSLGVQETQYF	TGTGCCAGCAGCTTAGGTGTACAAGAGACCCAGTACTTC
TRBD1	TRBV18	16	-	TRBJ1-1	CASSSDRGLGETEAFF	TGTGCCAGCTCATCCGACAGGGGGCTCGGTGAAACTGAAGCTTTCTTT
-	TRBV28	14	-	TRBJ1-2	CASSLQGSNGGYTF	TGTGCCAGCAGTTTACAGGGGTCTAACGGGGGCTACACCTTC
-	TRBV29-1	16	once	TRBJ1-4	CSAIQGSASTNEKLFF	TGCAGCGCTATACAGGGATCGGCAAGCACTAATGAAAAACTGTTTTTT
TRBD1	TRBV6-5	15	-	TRBJ2-5	CASSYSAGGDETQYF	TGTGCCAGCAGTTACTCCGCAGGGGGCGATGAGACCCAGTACTTC
TRBD1	TRBV7-9	16	-	TRBJ1-2	CASTTQDRVYADGYTF	TGTGCCAGCACTACCCAAGACAGGGTATATGCCGATGGCTACACCTTC
TRBD2	TRBV7-3	12	-	TRBJ2-1	CASSLEGTKQFF	TGTGCCAGCAGCTTAGAGGGGACTAAGCAGTTCTTC
-	TRBV7-8	17	-	TRBJ1-5	CASTPRPRQNSNQPQHF	TGTGCCAGCACTCCTAGGCCACGGCAGAATAGCAATCAGCCCCAGCATTTT
TRBD2	TRBV28	15	once	TRBJ2-1	CASRDLAGAYNEQFF	TGTGCCAGCAGGGACCTAGCGGGAGCCTACAATGAGCAGTTCTTC
-	TRBV7-2	15	-	TRBJ2-2	CASSATGGGTGELFF	TGTGCCAGCAGCGCGACAGGAGGCGGCACCGGGGAGCTGTTTTTT
TRBD1	TRBV9	14	-	TRBJ1-1	CASSLGTVGTEAFF	TGTGCCAGCAGCCTAGGGACAGTGGGCACTGAAGCTTTCTTT
TRBD1	TRBV5-6	16	-	TRBJ2-7	CATKTGGFGKSYEQYF	TGTGCCACCAAGACAGGGGGCTTTGGAAAGTCCTACGAGCAGTACTTC
-	TRBV12-3/TRBV12-4	12	-	TRBJ2-7	CASSFAGYEQYF	TGTGCCAGCAGTTTTGCGGGCTACGAGCAGTACTTC
-	TRBV18	16	-	TRBJ1-5	CASSPSSGGGRQPQHF	TGTGCCAGCTCCCCATCGTCGGGGGGGGGAAGACAGCCCCAGCATTTT